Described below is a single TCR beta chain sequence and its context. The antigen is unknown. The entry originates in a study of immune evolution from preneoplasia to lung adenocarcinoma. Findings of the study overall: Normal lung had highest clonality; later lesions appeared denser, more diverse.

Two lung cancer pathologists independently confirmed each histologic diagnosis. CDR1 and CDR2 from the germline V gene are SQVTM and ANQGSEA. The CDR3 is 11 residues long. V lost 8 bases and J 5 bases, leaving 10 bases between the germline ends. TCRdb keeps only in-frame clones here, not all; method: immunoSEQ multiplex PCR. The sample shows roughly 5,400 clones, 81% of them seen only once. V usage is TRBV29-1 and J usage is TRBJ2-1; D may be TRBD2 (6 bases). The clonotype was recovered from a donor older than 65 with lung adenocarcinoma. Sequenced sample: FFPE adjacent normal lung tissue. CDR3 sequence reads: CSPGGNNEQFF. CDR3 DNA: TGCAGCCCTGGAGGGAACAATGAGCAGTTCTTC.